This T cell receptor beta chain was recorded in a study of blood T cell repertoires in COVID-19. On the study more broadly: Some COVID-19 samples were acute and others convalescent; all came from the United States, Italy and Spain. The analysed material was cDNA or gDNA that came from T cells, B-cell-depleted T cells, or PBMCs.

Study processing details: The assay estimated nucleated cells by amplifying reference gene primers. Sequencing was performed with immunoSEQ multiplex PCR; in TCRdb, only in-frame clones are kept and a portion is missing. The DNA was the basis for D and trimming; V, J and clone size are from that table. The sample records some 59,000 clones, more than 90% being singletons. Germline V gene data show CDR1 as SGHAT and CDR2 as FQNNGV. V was clipped by 5 bases and J by 8 bases; unmatched bases: 15. The length of the CDR3 is 16 residues. The sequencing sample was made of peripheral blood. This sequence was found in a man in his fifties with acute or convalescent COVID-19. The chain employs TRBV11-2 and TRBJ2-1; 7 bases map to TRBD1. This CDR3 reads CASSGIRVQGVHEQFF. As DNA, the CDR3 is TGTGCCAGCAGCGGAATAAGGGTCCAGGGGGTCCATGAGCAGTTCTTC. The complete variable domain, with remaining parts taken from reference TRBV11-2 and TRBJ2-1, reads EAGVAQSPRYKIIEKRQSVAFWCNPISGHATLYWYQQILGQGPKLLIQFQNNGVVDDSQLPKDRFSAERLKGVDSTLKIQPAKLEDSAVYLCASSGIRVQGVHEQFFGPGTRLTVL.